This T cell receptor (beta chain) was sequenced in a study of blood T cell repertoires in COVID-19. Study at large: Acute and convalescent COVID-19 specimens originated in the United States, Italy and Spain. From T cells, B-cell-depleted T cells, or PBMCs came the material, which was cDNA or gDNA.

Source study methods: Estimates of nucleated cell counts were drawn from the amplification of reference gene primers. Sequencing was performed with immunoSEQ multiplex PCR; in TCRdb, only in-frame clones are kept and a portion is missing. V, J and clone size are taken as reported in that table, and D and trimming were inferred from the DNA itself. The sample lists about 270,000 clones; around 82% were seen once. Germline V gene data show CDR1 as MNHEY and CDR2 as SMNVEV (reference sequence). V lost 3 bases, J lost 12 bases, and 15 bases lay in between. The CDR3 totals 14 residues. This chain joins TRBV27 and TRBJ1-6, with D possibly matching TRBD1 (6 bases). This receptor was obtained from a woman aged 18-29 years with acute or convalescent COVID-19. Sequenced input: peripheral blood. CDR3 amino acids: CASSFKDRAQPLHF. CDR3 DNA sequence: TGTGCCAGCAGTTTCAAGGACAGAGCACAACCCCTCCACTTT.